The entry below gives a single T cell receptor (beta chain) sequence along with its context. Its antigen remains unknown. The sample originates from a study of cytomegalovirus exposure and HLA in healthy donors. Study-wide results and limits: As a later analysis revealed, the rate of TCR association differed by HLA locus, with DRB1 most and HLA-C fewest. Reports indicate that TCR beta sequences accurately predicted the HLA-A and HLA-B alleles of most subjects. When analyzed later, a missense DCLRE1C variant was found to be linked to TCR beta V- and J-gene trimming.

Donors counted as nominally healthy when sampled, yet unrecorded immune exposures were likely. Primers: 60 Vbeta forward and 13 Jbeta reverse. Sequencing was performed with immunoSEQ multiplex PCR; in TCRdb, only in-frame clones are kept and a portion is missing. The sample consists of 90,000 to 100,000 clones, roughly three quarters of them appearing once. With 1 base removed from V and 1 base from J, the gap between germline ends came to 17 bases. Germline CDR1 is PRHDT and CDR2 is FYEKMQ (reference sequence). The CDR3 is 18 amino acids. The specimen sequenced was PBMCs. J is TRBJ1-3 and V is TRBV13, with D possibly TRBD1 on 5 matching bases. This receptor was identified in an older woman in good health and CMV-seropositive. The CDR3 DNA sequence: TGTGCCAGCAGCTTAGTTACAGGCTCAAGATCTTCTGGAAACACCATATATTTT. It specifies CASSLVTGSRSSGNTIYF.